Sequencing of this T cell receptor beta chain was carried out in a study of OX40 agonist ivuxolimab in advanced cancers. V gave up 4 bases and J gave up 7 bases, with 13 bases separating them. Germline V gene sequence: CDR1 SNHLY, CDR2 FYNNEI. The CDR3 covers 14 residues. Whole-study findings and limits: Relatively little clonal expansion, among the lowest observed, appeared in partial responders at 0.1-3.0 mg/kg. Low normalized T-cell clonal expansion was additionally recorded for some nonresponders.

As concerns this clone: Its specificity is unknown.

Repertoires were generated with immunoSEQ multiplex PCR, while TCRdb's copy carries only in-frame clones and drops some. The sample has roughly 90,000 clones; roughly 94% are singletons. The TCR sequence derives from an adult with an advanced solid tumor such as melanoma, head and neck, liver or kidney cancer. The sample was CD4+ or CD8+ T cells sorted from blood, taken in a trial of the OX40 agonist ivuxolimab. The rearrangement joins TRBV2 to TRBJ1-4, with D unresolved. The CDR3 loop reads CASSVTPPPEKLFF. For the CDR3, the DNA is TGTGCCAGCAGTGTAACCCCACCGCCTGAAAAACTGTTTTTT. The whole variable domain, remainder taken from reference TRBV2 and TRBJ1-4, is EPEVTQTPSHQVTQMGQEVILRCVPISNHLYFYWYRQILGQKVEFLVSFYNNEISEKSEIFDDQFSVERPDGSNFTLKIRSTKLEDSAMYFCASSVTPPPEKLFFGSGTQLSVL.